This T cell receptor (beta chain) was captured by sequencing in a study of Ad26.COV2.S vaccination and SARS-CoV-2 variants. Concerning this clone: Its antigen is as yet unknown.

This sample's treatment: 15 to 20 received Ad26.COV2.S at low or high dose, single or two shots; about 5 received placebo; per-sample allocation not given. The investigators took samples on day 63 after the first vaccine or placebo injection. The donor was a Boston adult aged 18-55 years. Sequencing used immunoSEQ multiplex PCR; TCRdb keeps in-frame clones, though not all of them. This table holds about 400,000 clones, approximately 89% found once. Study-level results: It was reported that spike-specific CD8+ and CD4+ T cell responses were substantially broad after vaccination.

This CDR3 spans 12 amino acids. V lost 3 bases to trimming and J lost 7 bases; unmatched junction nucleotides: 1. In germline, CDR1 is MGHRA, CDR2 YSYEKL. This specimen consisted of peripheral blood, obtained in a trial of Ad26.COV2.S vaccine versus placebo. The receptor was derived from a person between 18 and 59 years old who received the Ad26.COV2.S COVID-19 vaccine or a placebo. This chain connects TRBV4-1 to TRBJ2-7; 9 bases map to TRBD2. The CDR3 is CASSHTSGEQYF. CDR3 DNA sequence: TGCGCCAGCAGCCATACTAGCGGGGAGCAGTACTTC.